Listed below are T cell receptor beta chains from one sample, sequenced in a study of identical twins. TCRdb fed the 5' RACE reads into MiXCR, producing one record per CDR3 protein. The data show some 320,000 distinct CDR3 sequences, around 12% seen once. The same sample was also studied in work on yellow fever vaccine responses in identical twins.

The sample comprised CD8+ T cells sorted from blood. Every receptor here comes from a woman aged 18-35 years in good health. CDR3s include the opening cysteine and the closing phenylalanine or tryptophan. The D gene is left open where the match is weak. Not every row has a clone size; where given, it reads once, few, many or a size class.

TRBJ2-3	TRBV9	-	few	TGTGCCAGCAGCGTAGGTTCAGGGGCTTTGGCAGATACGCAGTATTTT	CASSVGSGALADTQYF
TRBJ1-2	TRBV6-1	TRBD1	few	TGTGCCAGCAGGACCGGGACAGGGGATGGCTACACCTTC	CASRTGTGDGYTF
TRBJ2-7	TRBV28	-	few	TGTGCCAGCAGTCGCCCGAGAGGGGTCCACGAGCAGTACTTC	CASSRPRGVHEQYF
TRBJ2-1	TRBV20-1	-	-	TGCAGTGCTGGCTCGCCGGACTACAATGAGCAGTTCTTC	CSAGSPDYNEQFF
TRBJ2-5	TRBV5-6	TRBD2	few	TGTGCCAGCAGCCCGGAGGGACTAGCCCAAGAGACCCAGTACTTC	CASSPEGLAQETQYF
TRBJ2-3	TRBV9	-	once	TGTGCCAGCAGCGCGGGGGCTAGCGGACGCACAGATACGCAGTATTTT	CASSAGASGRTDTQYF
TRBJ2-1	TRBV11-1	-	-	TGTGCCAGCAGCTCGGCAGGAGGGGCCGCCTTCCCCGGTGATGAGCAGTTCTTC	CASSSAGGAAFPGDEQFF
TRBJ2-5	TRBV6-1	-	many	TGTGCCAGCAGCCCCTTCCAGACAGACGTGGAGACCCAGTACTTC	CASSPFQTDVETQYF
TRBJ2-3	TRBV7-8	TRBD2	-	TGTGCCAGCAGCTTAATTGGCGGGGGGTTCCCAGATACGCAGTATTTT	CASSLIGGGFPDTQYF
TRBJ1-6	TRBV11-1	TRBD1	-	TGTGCCAGCAGCTCGACGGGACAGGGGACGTCCTATAATTCACCCCTCCACTTT	CASSSTGQGTSYNSPLHF
TRBJ2-1	TRBV27	TRBD2	few	TGTGCCAGCAGTCTTTCAAGCGGGGACTCCTACAATGAGCAGTTCTTC	CASSLSSGDSYNEQFF
TRBJ1-4	TRBV6-1	-	few	TGTGCCAGCAGTGAGAGGAGGGCCGCAACTAATGAAAAACTGTTTTTT	CASSERRAATNEKLFF
TRBJ2-7	TRBV10-3	TRBD1	many	TGTGCCATCAGACTAGACAGGGTAACCTACGAAAAGTACTTC	CAIRLDRVTYEKYF
TRBJ2-3	TRBV27	-	few	TGTGCCAGCAGTCCGGGACCAGCCACAGATACGCAGTATTTT	CASSPGPATDTQYF
TRBJ2-3	TRBV28	-	few	TGTGCCAGCAGTATCACAGTGGAAGATACGCAGTATTTT	CASSITVEDTQYF
TRBJ2-1	TRBV6-1	TRBD2	few	TGTGCCAGCGGACTAGCGGTTTACAATGAGCAGTTCTTC	CASGLAVYNEQFF
TRBJ1-5	TRBV13	-	-	TGTGCCAGCAGCTTAGGAGGGACCGTCGGAGGGCAGCCCCAGCATTTT	CASSLGGTVGGQPQHF
TRBJ2-5	TRBV13	TRBD1	-	TGTGCCAGCAGCCATGGACAGGGGGGACAAGAGACCCAGTACTTC	CASSHGQGGQETQYF
TRBJ2-3	TRBV28	TRBD1	-	TGTGCCAGCACGGCACAGGGGGCAGATACGCAGTATTTT	CASTAQGADTQYF
TRBJ1-1	TRBV9	-	few	TGTGCCAGCAGCGTTAGGGGGGGTGTGGTGAACACTGAAGCTTTCTTT	CASSVRGGVVNTEAFF
TRBJ2-1	TRBV7-6	-	many	TGTGCCAGCAGCTTAACCAGCGACCCCTATGATGAGCAGTTCTTC	CASSLTSDPYDEQFF
TRBJ1-1	TRBV11-2	-	-	TGTGCCAGCAGCGCCCGGGGGGAGACTGAAGCTTTCTTT	CASSARGETEAFF
TRBJ2-7	TRBV27	TRBD1	few	TGTGCCAGCAGGTGGGACAGAAGCGTCAGACGGCAGTACTTC	CASRWDRSVRRQYF
TRBJ2-2	TRBV27	TRBD2	few	TGTGCCAGCAGTTTTGCGGGAGGGCCCTCGAACACCGGGGAGCTGTTTTTT	CASSFAGGPSNTGELFF
TRBJ1-2	TRBV3-1	TRBD1	-	TGTGCCAGCAGCCAAGATCCGACAGGGGGCTATGGCTACACCTTC	CASSQDPTGGYGYTF
TRBJ1-3	TRBV28	TRBD1	-	TGTGCCAGCAGTTTATACGACAGGGTTGGGTCTGGAAACACCATATATTTT	CASSLYDRVGSGNTIYF
TRBJ2-1	TRBV2	TRBD1	few	TGTGCCAGCAGTCCACCGGGACAGTACAATGAGCAGTTCTTC	CASSPPGQYNEQFF
TRBJ2-1	TRBV5-6	-	-	TGTGCCAGCAGCTTGACAGGGTGGAATGAGCAGTTCTTC	CASSLTGWNEQFF
TRBJ2-3	TRBV29-1	TRBD2	many	TGCAGCGACGGGACTAGCGGGGGCACAGATACGCAGTATTTT	CSDGTSGGTDTQYF
TRBJ2-5	TRBV4-1	-	-	TGCGCCAGCAGCCAAGGTCCGGGGCCGGGGGAGACCCAGTACTTC	CASSQGPGPGETQYF
TRBJ2-2	TRBV11-2	TRBD1	many	TGTGCCAGCAGCTTAGCGAGGGGGCGCGGGTCCGGGGAGCTGTTTTTT	CASSLARGRGSGELFF
TRBJ1-4	TRBV20-1	TRBD1	-	TGCAGTGCTAGGGGGACAGGGGATACTGAAATGTTTTTT	CSARGTGDTEMFF
TRBJ2-5	TRBV7-3	-	-	TGTGCCAGCAGCCCTAGGGGAGCCCTGTATCAAGAGACCCAGTACTTC	CASSPRGALYQETQYF
TRBJ2-5	TRBV28	-	-	TGTGCCAGCAGTTTATGGGAAGACGCGGGGTACCAAGAGACCCAGTACTTC	CASSLWEDAGYQETQYF
TRBJ2-1	TRBV5-5	-	few	TGTGCCAGCAGCCTCGCGGGGGCGAGCTCCTACAATGAGCAGTTCTTC	CASSLAGASSYNEQFF
TRBJ2-1	TRBV7-9	TRBD2	-	TGTGCCAGCAGCCGGCTAGCGGGTGAGCAGTTCTTC	CASSRLAGEQFF
TRBJ1-4	TRBV12-3/TRBV12-4	-	-	TGTGCCAGCAGTTTAGCCCCAGGGCATAATGAAAAACTGTTTTTT	CASSLAPGHNEKLFF
TRBJ2-1	TRBV7-8	TRBD2	few	TGTGCCAGCAGCTTAAGGTGGGGGGGATTCGATGAGCAGTTCTTC	CASSLRWGGFDEQFF
TRBJ1-6	TRBV6-4	-	-	TGTGCCAGCAGTGACTCCGGAGTTTCACCCCTCCACTTT	CASSDSGVSPLHF
TRBJ1-3	TRBV10-3	TRBD1	-	TGTGCCATCTGGACAGGAGCTTATGGAAACACCATATATTTT	CAIWTGAYGNTIYF
TRBJ2-3	TRBV15	-	many	TGTGCCACCAGCAGAGGAGATGGACTATCAGATACGCAGTATTTT	CATSRGDGLSDTQYF
TRBJ1-1	TRBV29-1	-	few	TGCAGCGTTGAAGGGGACTTAGAAGCTTTCTTT	CSVEGDLEAFF
TRBJ2-6	TRBV6-4	-	few	TGTGCCAGCAGTGGGGATCCTACTGGGGCCAACGTCCTGACTTTC	CASSGDPTGANVLTF
TRBJ2-3	TRBV5-1	-	many	TGCGCCAGCAGCTTGGAGGGGGGCCTCACAGATACGCAGTATTTT	CASSLEGGLTDTQYF
TRBJ2-7	TRBV21-1	-	few	TGTGCCAGGCCGAATGGTTGGGTTTCCGGTTTCCGAGGCTCCTACGAGCAGTACTTC	CARPNGWVSGFRGSYEQYF
TRBJ2-5	TRBV12-3/TRBV12-4	TRBD2	few	TGTGCCAGCAGTTTCACTAGCGGGAGGGAGTGGGCCCAGTACTTC	CASSFTSGREWAQYF